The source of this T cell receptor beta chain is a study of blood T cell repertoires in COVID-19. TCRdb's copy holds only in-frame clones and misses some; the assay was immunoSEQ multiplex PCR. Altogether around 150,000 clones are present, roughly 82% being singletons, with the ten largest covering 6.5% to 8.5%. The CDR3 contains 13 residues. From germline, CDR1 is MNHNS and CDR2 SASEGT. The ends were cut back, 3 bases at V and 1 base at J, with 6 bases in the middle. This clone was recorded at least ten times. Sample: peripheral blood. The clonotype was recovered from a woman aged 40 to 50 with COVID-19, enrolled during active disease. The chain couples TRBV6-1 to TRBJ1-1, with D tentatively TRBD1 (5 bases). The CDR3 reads CASSDRENTEAFF. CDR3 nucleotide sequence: TGTGCCAGCAGTGACAGGGAGAACACTGAAGCTTTCTTT.